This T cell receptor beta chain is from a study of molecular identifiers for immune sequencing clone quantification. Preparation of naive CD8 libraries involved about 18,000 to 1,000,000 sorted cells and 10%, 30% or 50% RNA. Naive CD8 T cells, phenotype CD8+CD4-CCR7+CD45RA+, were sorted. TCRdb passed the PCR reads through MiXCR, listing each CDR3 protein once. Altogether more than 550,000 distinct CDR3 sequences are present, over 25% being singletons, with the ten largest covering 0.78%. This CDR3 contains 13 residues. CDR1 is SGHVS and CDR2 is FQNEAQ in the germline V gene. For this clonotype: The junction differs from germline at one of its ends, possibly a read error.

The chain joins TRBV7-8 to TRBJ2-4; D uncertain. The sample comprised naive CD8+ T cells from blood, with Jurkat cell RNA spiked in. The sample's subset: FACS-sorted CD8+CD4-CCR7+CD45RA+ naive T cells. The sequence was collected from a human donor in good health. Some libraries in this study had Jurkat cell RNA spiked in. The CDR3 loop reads CASSLDGKTIQYF. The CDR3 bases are TGTGCCAGCAGCTTAGATGGGAAAACCATTCAGTACTTC.